The clone carrying this TCR beta chain was recorded a few times. This specimen comes from a study of cytomegalovirus exposure and HLA in healthy donors. Germline-derived CDR1 and CDR2 are MNHEY and SVGAGI. The CDR3 has 15 residues. V gave up 0 bases and J gave up 5 bases; unmatched junction bases: 6. The PCR had 60 Vbeta and 13 Jbeta primers. Clones were sequenced by immunoSEQ multiplex PCR, and TCRdb holds only the in-frame ones, with some missing. In the table there are some 270,000 clones, 80% of which are singletons. This receptor was obtained from a girl aged 2 to 10 in good health and CMV-seronegative. The source material was PBMCs. The gene calls are TRBV6-5 and TRBJ2-5, with TRBD1 identical over 7 bases. Written as DNA, the CDR3 is TGTGCCAGCAGTTACTCGATCGCCAGGGGGGAGACCCAGTACTTC. Translating it yields CASSYSIARGETQYF.